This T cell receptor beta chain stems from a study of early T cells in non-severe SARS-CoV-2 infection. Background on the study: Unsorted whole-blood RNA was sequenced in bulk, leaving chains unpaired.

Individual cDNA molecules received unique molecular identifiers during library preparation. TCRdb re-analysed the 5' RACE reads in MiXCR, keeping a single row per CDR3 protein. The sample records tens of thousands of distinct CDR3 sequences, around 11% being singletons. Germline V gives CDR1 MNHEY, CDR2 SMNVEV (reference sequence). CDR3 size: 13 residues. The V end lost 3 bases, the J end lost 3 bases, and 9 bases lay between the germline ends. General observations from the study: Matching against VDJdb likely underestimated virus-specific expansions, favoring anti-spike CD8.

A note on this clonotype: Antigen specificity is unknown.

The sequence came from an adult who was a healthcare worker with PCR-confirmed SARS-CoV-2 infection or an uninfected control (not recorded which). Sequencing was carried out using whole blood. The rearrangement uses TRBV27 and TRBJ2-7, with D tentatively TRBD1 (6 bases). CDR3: CASSFGGGYEQYF. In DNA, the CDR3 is TGTGCCAGCAGTTTTGGGGGCGGCTACGAGCAGTACTTC.